This paragraph reports one T cell receptor beta chain. This sample was included in a study of technical replicates of blood from several donors. Only in-frame clones appear in the TCRdb table, and some are missing; sequencing was by immunoSEQ multiplex PCR. Of tens of thousands of clones detected, around 95% appear once; the ten largest clones hold 0.3% to 0.45%. The specimen was T cells isolated from PBMCs. This clonotype was obtained from a human donor in good health.

The CDR3 DNA follows: TGTGCCAGTAGTTTACAGGGTGGGTCTAACTATGGCTACACCTTC. Protein sequence: CASSLQGGSNYGYTF. The chain carries TRBV19 and TRBJ1-2; tentatively, D is TRBD1 (6 bases). CDR3 length equals 15 residues. Between the trimmed V and J ends, which lost 5 bases and 0 bases, there was a span of 13 bases. CDR1 is LNHDA, CDR2 SQIVND, per germline (reference sequence).